The 21 T cell receptor beta chains below were found in one sample sequenced in a study of vaccination effects on CD4 cells after COVID-19. TCRdb's copy holds only in-frame clones and misses some; the assay was immunoSEQ multiplex PCR. Of about 34,000 clones in the sample, around three quarters were seen once. Their antigens are not known. With the ViraFEST assay, the study expanded antigen-specific CD4+ T cells using viral peptide pools, then sequenced them. CD4+ T cells were isolated after 10 days of culture. Vaccinated participants had no history of SARS-CoV-2 infection and tested negative for nucleocapsid antibodies. The sequences come from CD4+ T cells from PBMCs cultured with HCoV-OC43 spike peptides, collected before COVID-19 vaccination. Subset denoted: HCoV-OC43 spike overlapping peptide pool stimulation. All receptors derive from a human donor who received a COVID-19 vaccine.

The V and J genes are TRBV7-6 and TRBJ2-3; possibly TRBD1 for D (6 bases). V gave up 0 bases and J gave up 0 bases, with 7 bases separating them. CDR1 SGHVS and CDR2 FNYEAQ come from the germline V gene. The CDR3 sequence is 15 residues long. CDR3 sequence reads: CASSLAGASTDTQYF. CDR3 DNA: TGTGCCAGCAGCTTAGCGGGGGCAAGCACAGATACGCAGTATTTT.

V usage is TRBV5-1 and J usage is TRBJ2-7, with 10 bases fitting TRBD2. The CDR3 is made up of 16 amino acids. V was clipped by 0 bases and J by 12 bases; unmatched bases: 15. The germline gives CDR1 SGHRS, CDR2 YFSETQ. As DNA, the CDR3 is TGCGCCAGCAGCTTGGGCTCGGCGGCTAGCGGGAGCCGCACGTACTTC. This encodes CASSLGSAASGSRTYF.

The chain uses TRBV7-9 and TRBJ1-3, with D hard to call. The V end was cut by 2 bases, the J end by 2 bases, with 19 bases between. The CDR3 is 18 residues long. CDR1 SEHNR and CDR2 FQNEAQ come from the germline V gene (reference sequence). For the CDR3, the DNA is TGTGCCAGCAGCTTAAGTTGGAGGGTAGGAGATACTGGAAACACCATATATTTT. Translated, it gives CASSLSWRVGDTGNTIYF.

For the CDR3, the DNA is TGCGCCAGCAGCTTGGGGGGAGGCGGTTCCGGGGAGCTGTTTTTT. This codes for CASSLGGGGSGELFF. The V and J genes are TRBV5-1 and TRBJ2-2; a possible D gene is TRBD2 (6 bases). Germline V gene sequence: CDR1 SGHRS, CDR2 YFSETQ. The CDR3 loop spans 15 amino acids. V lost 0 bases to trimming and J lost 6 bases, with 12 bases between them.

V and J are TRBV2 and TRBJ1-2; D not resolved. V was cut by 3 bases and J by 5 bases, with 10 bases left in between. Germline V gene data show CDR1 as SNHLY and CDR2 as FYNNEI. The CDR3 extends over 13 amino acids. CDR3 region: CASSDQDSYGYTF. The CDR3 bases are TGTGCCAGCAGTGACCAGGACTCTTATGGCTACACCTTC.

The chain is built from TRBV3-1 (or the pseudogene TRBV3-2) and TRBJ2-7, with 10 positions matching TRBD1. The CDR3 totals 17 residues. J was trimmed by 0 bases and V by 4 bases; bases with no gene match: 9. Per germline, CDR1 LGHDT and CDR2 YNNKEL (reference sequence). CDR3 sequence reads: CASSPRDRGPYSYEQYF. CDR3 nucleotide sequence: TGTGCCAGCAGCCCCCGGGACAGGGGACCCTACTCCTACGAGCAGTACTTC.

The CDR3 DNA sequence: TGTGCCAGCAGCTCCCCAGCGGGGGTATCAGATACGCAGTATTTT. Protein: CASSSPAGVSDTQYF. The chain couples TRBV7-3 to TRBJ2-3; the match to TRBD2 covers 8 bases. V trimming: 4 bases; J trimming: 4 bases; junction bases outside the gene matches: 7. Per germline, CDR1 SGHTA and CDR2 FQGTGA. The CDR3 sequence is 15 residues long.

The chain links TRBV30 to TRBJ2-3, with 12 bases identical to TRBD2. The CDR3 contains 17 residues. The germline CDR1 and CDR2 sequences are GTSNPN and SVGIG (reference sequence). J was trimmed by 4 bases and V by 2 bases; bases with no gene match: 10. The CDR3 is CAWSIQRTSGKADTQYF. CDR3 DNA sequence: TGTGCCTGGAGTATTCAACGGACTAGCGGGAAAGCAGATACGCAGTATTTT.

This clone was seen once. The chain links TRBV19 to TRBJ1-1; 8 nucleotides agree with TRBD1. With 8 bases clipped from V and 1 base from J, the junction kept 6 bases outside the gene matches. This CDR3 region has 14 residues. CDR1 LNHDA and CDR2 SQIVND come from the germline V gene (reference sequence). For the CDR3, the DNA is TGTGCCAGTTTGACAGGGGCTAAGAACACTGAAGCTTTCTTT. Translating it yields CASLTGAKNTEAFF.

This chain connects TRBV5-1 to TRBJ2-2, with D perhaps TRBD1 (6 bases). Germline loops: CDR1 SGHRS, CDR2 YFSETQ. This CDR3 spans 15 amino acids. With 0 bases removed from V and 1 base from J, the gap between germline ends came to 7 bases. For the CDR3, the DNA is TGCGCCAGCAGCTTGGCGGGACAGAACACCGGGGAGCTGTTTTTT. Its translation is CASSLAGQNTGELFF.

V gene TRBV28 combines with J gene TRBJ1-2, with D possibly being TRBD1 (5 bases). Germline V gene data show CDR1 as MDHEN and CDR2 as SYDVKM. The CDR3 loop spans 13 amino acids. The V end was cut by 8 bases, the J end by 7 bases, with 17 bases between. CDR3: CASEGPGPRGYTF. CDR3 nucleotide sequence: TGTGCCAGCGAGGGCCCAGGGCCTCGTGGCTACACCTTC.

This sequence joins TRBV6-5 and TRBJ1-4; D is possibly TRBD1 (5 bases). V was shortened by 6 bases and J by 8 bases, with 19 bases between the two germline ends. The CDR3 runs to 15 residues. Germline lookup yields CDR1 MNHEY and CDR2 SVGAGI. The chain's CDR3 is CASSPRPEGEEKLFF. The CDR3 coding sequence is TGTGCCAGCAGCCCCCGTCCGGAAGGGGAAGAAAAACTGTTTTTT.

This clone was observed a few times. V usage is TRBV4-2 and J usage is TRBJ1-5; 8 positions match TRBD1. V was pared by 0 bases and J by 0 bases, with 7 bases of the junction left unmatched. Germline V CDR1 and CDR2: LGHNA, YNFKEQ. CDR3 size: 18 residues. CDR3 nucleotides: TGTGCCAGCAGCCAAGAAGGACAGGGCGCTTATAGCAATCAGCCCCAGCATTTT. Translated, it gives CASSQEGQGAYSNQPQHF.

This clone has only one observation. The CDR3 here is CASSEYREWREKLFF. The CDR3 bases are TGTGCCAGCAGTGAGTACAGGGAGTGGCGTGAAAAACTGTTTTTT. The genes are TRBV6-1 and TRBJ1-4, with D perhaps matching TRBD1 (6 bases). Trimming shortened V by 3 bases and J by 7 bases, and 15 bases separated the two germline ends. CDR1 MNHNS and CDR2 SASEGT come from the germline V gene. This CDR3 comprises 15 residues.

This chain connects TRBV5-1 to TRBJ1-1; D is undetermined. Germline V gene sequence: CDR1 SGHRS, CDR2 YFSETQ. The CDR3 contains 15 residues. Deletions cut 0 bases from V and 0 bases from J, with 9 bases between. Here the CDR3 DNA reads TGCGCCAGCAGCTTGGATCTTGAGATGAACACTGAAGCTTTCTTT. The encoded protein is CASSLDLEMNTEAFF.

The chain uses TRBV5-1 and TRBJ1-2, with 9 bases fitting TRBD1. V shed 0 bases, J shed 2 bases, and the junction held 8 bases outside the gene matches. Germline CDR1 and CDR2: SGHRS and YFSETQ. The CDR3 length is 17 residues. CDR3 sequence (DNA): TGCGCCAGCAGCTTGGAGGGGACAGGGCAGTCAAACTATGGCTACACCTTC. Amino acids: CASSLEGTGQSNYGYTF.

The V gene is TRBV18, the J gene TRBJ2-3, with TRBD2 identical over 10 bases. Germline V CDR1 and CDR2: KGHSH, LQKENI. Trimming cost V 6 bases and J 4 bases; bases outside gene matches: 10. The CDR3 covers 16 residues. In nucleotides, the CDR3 is TGTGCCAGCTCCCTAACTAGCGGGGTCTCGTCAGATACGCAGTATTTT. Translating it yields CASSLTSGVSSDTQYF.

The rearrangement joins TRBV12-5 to TRBJ2-1; 7 positions match TRBD2. Per the germline V gene, CDR1 is LGHNT and CDR2 is FRNRAP. V was clipped by 4 bases and J by 5 bases; unmatched bases: 11. There are 16 residues in the CDR3. The chain's CDR3 is CASGSLGGEADNEQFF. In nucleotides, the CDR3 is TGTGCTAGTGGTTCGTTGGGAGGGGAAGCTGACAATGAGCAGTTCTTC.

V gene TRBV7-8 combines with J gene TRBJ2-2; D might be TRBD1 (6 bases). There are 18 residues in the CDR3. V was cut by 1 base and J by 0 bases, with 15 bases left in between. Germline CDR1 and CDR2: SGHVS and FQNEAQ. CDR3 DNA: TGTGCCAGCAGCTTAGGGGTTCCGGCAGGGGCGAACACCGGGGAGCTGTTTTTT. It specifies CASSLGVPAGANTGELFF. Combining the CDR3 with reference TRBV7-8 and TRBJ2-2 gives the whole variable domain GAGVSQSPRYKVAKRGQDVALRCDPISGHVSLFWYQQALGQGPEFLTYFQNEAQLDKSGLPSDRFFAERPEGSVSTLKIQRTQQEDSAVYLCASSLGVPAGANTGELFFGEGSRLTVL.

This clone was counted a few times. The gene calls are TRBV20-1 and TRBJ1-4; D may be TRBD1 (6 bases). The V and J ends lost 3 bases and 8 bases respectively, with 22 bases between them. Germline loops: CDR1 DFQATT, CDR2 SNEGSKA (reference sequence). This CDR3 has 16 amino acids. CDR3 sequence: CSASPGLTGSREKLFF. The CDR3 DNA reads TGCAGTGCTAGTCCAGGCCTAACAGGGAGTCGAGAAAAACTGTTTTTT.

The chain recombines TRBV19 with TRBJ2-5; 9 nucleotides agree with TRBD2. V shed 4 bases and J 9 bases; nucleotides not matched to a gene: 3. The CDR3 is 12 amino acids. Germline assignment: CDR1 LNHDA and CDR2 SQIVND (reference sequence). This chain's CDR3 is CASSTGTSSQYF. The CDR3 DNA is TGTGCCAGTAGTACCGGGACTAGCTCCCAGTACTTC.